Listed here are 22 T cell receptor beta chains from one sample, sequenced in a study of OX40 agonist ivuxolimab in advanced cancers. Using immunoSEQ multiplex PCR, the repertoire was profiled, and TCRdb retains in-frame clones only, with some absent. The sample yields about 75,000 clones, 86% seen once. Specimen: CD4+ or CD8+ T cells sorted from blood, collected in a trial of the OX40 agonist ivuxolimab. These TCRs come from an adult with an advanced solid tumor such as melanoma, head and neck, liver or kidney cancer.

The chain couples TRBV19 to TRBJ2-5; TRBD2 might be the D (5 bases). CDR1 is LNHDA and CDR2 is SQIVND in the germline V gene (reference sequence). The CDR3 consists of 13 residues. V lost 1 base and J lost 3, with 6 bases in between. This CDR3 reads CASSIAGKETQYF. In DNA, the CDR3 is TGTGCCAGTAGTATAGCCGGGAAAGAGACCCAGTACTTC.

The J gene is TRBJ1-1, the V gene TRBV29-1, with D possibly matching TRBD1 (5 bases). The CDR3 is made up of 12 amino acids. V lost 5 bases to trimming and J lost 3 bases, with 10 bases between them. The germline gives CDR1 SQVTM, CDR2 ANQGSEA. For the CDR3, the DNA is TGCAGCGTTCAGCAGGGCGACACTGAAGCTTTCTTT. As protein: CSVQQGDTEAFF.

The chain combines TRBV19 with TRBJ2-3, with 7 bases that match TRBD2. This CDR3 has 14 amino acids. Germline V gene lookup returns CDR1 LNHDA and CDR2 SQIVND (reference sequence). The V and J ends lost 7 bases and 6 bases, in that order; junction bases with no gene match: 10. CDR3 region: CASTTSGAYDTQYF. In nucleotides, the CDR3 is TGTGCCAGTACCACCAGCGGGGCTTACGATACGCAGTATTTT.

The chain uses TRBV18 and TRBJ2-3; the D gene is possibly TRBD1 (6 bases). V lost 2 bases and J 2 bases, leaving 11 bases between the germline ends. The length of the CDR3 is 15 residues. The germline V gene encodes CDR1 KGHSH and CDR2 LQKENI. Here the CDR3 reads CASSPWDKDTDTQYF. The DNA for the CDR3 is TGTGCCAGCTCACCATGGGACAAGGACACAGATACGCAGTATTTT.

This clone occurred a few times. This sequence joins TRBV5-4 and TRBJ2-3, with a tentative D call TRBD1 (5 bases). Germline values: CDR1 SGHNT, CDR2 YYREEE (reference sequence). CDR3 size: 15 residues. V was cut by 3 bases and J by 0 bases, with 11 bases left in between. CDR3 in amino acids: CASSSQGRSTDTQYF. The CDR3 DNA reads TGTGCCAGCAGCTCGCAGGGTAGGAGCACAGATACGCAGTATTTT.

The chain employs TRBV6-6 and TRBJ1-1, with 7 bases fitting TRBD1. The CDR3 sequence is 13 residues long. In germline, CDR1 is MNHNY, CDR2 SVGAGI (reference sequence). V shed 10 bases and J 5 bases; nucleotides not matched to a gene: 10. CDR3 amino acids: CATKTTGTTEAFF. For the CDR3, the DNA is TGTGCCACCAAAACGACAGGGACGACTGAAGCTTTCTTT.

This clone was observed a few times. As DNA, the CDR3 is TGTGCCAGCAGTTCCTATGACAGTAATGAAAAACTGTTTTTT. The encoded protein is CASSSYDSNEKLFF. V is TRBV6-5 and J is TRBJ1-4; tentative D call: TRBD1 (5 bases). The CDR3 has 14 amino acids. Trimming took 4 bases from V and 4 from J, leaving 10 bases between them. Germline CDR1 is MNHEY and CDR2 is SVGAGI.

This clone was detected a few times. The chain has TRBV5-1 and TRBJ1-4; a possible D gene is TRBD1 (6 bases). V was clipped by 4 bases and J by 3 bases, with 13 bases between them. The CDR3 is 15 residues long. CDR1 and CDR2 (germline): SGHRS, YFSETQ. The DNA of the CDR3 is TGCGCCAGCAGCGGCCGGGGGGCACCTAATGAAAAACTGTTTTTT. It yields the protein CASSGRGAPNEKLFF.

This chain uses TRBV7-2 with TRBJ2-1, with D possibly matching TRBD2 (6 bases). Trimming took off 6 bases at V and 4 bases at J, with 16 bases between the two ends. This CDR3 has 15 residues. CDR1 and CDR2 (germline): SGHTA, FQGNSA. The CDR3 bases are TGTGCCAGCAGTCGCGGAGGGAGCGTATACAATGAGCAGTTCTTC. Translated: CASSRGGSVYNEQFF.

The chain joins TRBV5-1 to TRBJ2-5; maybe TRBD2 (5 bases). The CDR3 is 15 amino acids. V lost 1 base and J 3 bases, leaving 13 bases between the germline ends. Germline values: CDR1 SGHRS, CDR2 YFSETQ. The CDR3, as DNA: TGCGCCAGCAGCTTGTATCTTCTGGGAGAAGAGACCCAGTACTTC. Translated: CASSLYLLGEETQYF.

The gene calls are TRBV2 and TRBJ2-7; D unresolved. The CDR3 consists of 15 residues. In germline, CDR1 is SNHLY, CDR2 FYNNEI. V gave up 3 bases and J gave up 0 bases, with 12 bases separating them. The CDR3 DNA follows: TGTGCCAGCAGTGAGTTACCCCAGAGCTCCTACGAGCAGTACTTC. Translated: CASSELPQSSYEQYF.

The genes are TRBV19 and TRBJ1-2; the D gene is possibly TRBD1 (6 bases). Deletions cut 1 base from V and 1 base from J, with 10 bases between. Germline assignment: CDR1 LNHDA and CDR2 SQIVND (reference sequence). The CDR3 is 15 amino acids. The CDR3 region has the DNA TGTGCCAGTAGTATAGGAGCAGGGGATAACTATGGCTACACCTTC. This gives the protein CASSIGAGDNYGYTF.

The V and J genes are TRBV28 and TRBJ1-6, with D maybe TRBD1 (6 bases). This CDR3 has 16 residues. The V gene lost 4 bases and the J gene lost 7 bases, with 17 bases spanning the gap. CDR1 is MDHEN and CDR2 is SYDVKM in the germline V gene. CDR3 residues: CASSSRGDRGNSPLHF. The DNA of the CDR3 is TGTGCCAGCAGTTCCAGGGGAGACCGCGGCAATTCACCCCTCCACTTT.

The V and J genes are TRBV5-1 and TRBJ2-3; D unclear. The CDR3 has 12 residues. Germline CDR1 and CDR2: SGHRS and YFSETQ. V shed 2 bases and J shed 3 bases, with 4 bases lying between them. The chain's CDR3 is CASSLTTDTQYF. In DNA form, the CDR3 reads TGCGCCAGCAGCTTAACTACAGATACGCAGTATTTT.

This chain links TRBV5-1 with TRBJ2-1; TRBD2 matches 13 bases. Germline CDR1 reads SGHRS; CDR2 reads YFSETQ. J gave up 5 bases and V 3 bases, and 2 bases lay outside the gene matches. The CDR3 loop spans 15 amino acids. The CDR3 sequence: CASSYGTSGNNEQFF. DNA of the CDR3: TGCGCCAGCAGCTATGGGACTAGCGGGAACAATGAGCAGTTCTTC.

The chain has TRBV13 and TRBJ2-1; D unclear. CDR1 and CDR2 (germline): PRHDT, FYEKMQ (reference sequence). The V end lost 4 bases, the J end lost 0 bases, and 10 bases lay between the germline ends. The CDR3 sequence is 15 residues long. The CDR3 nucleotides are TGTGCCAGCAGCTCCTTCAAGAGCTCCTACAATGAGCAGTTCTTC. This encodes CASSSFKSSYNEQFF. Combining the CDR3 with reference TRBV13 and TRBJ2-1 gives the whole variable domain AAGVIQSPRHLIKEKRETATLKCYPIPRHDTVYWYQQGPGQDPQFLISFYEKMQSDKGSIPDRFSAQQFSDYHSELNMSSLELGDSALYFCASSSFKSSYNEQFFGPGTRLTVL.

The chain is built from TRBV6-5 and TRBJ1-6; 10 positions match TRBD1. CDR1 and CDR2 (germline): MNHEY, SVGAGI. CDR3 length: 14 amino acids. V dropped 11 bases and J dropped 8; count of bases not matched to a gene: 9. The CDR3: CACPGQGPYSPLHF. CDR3 in DNA: TGTGCCTGTCCGGGACAGGGGCCTTATTCACCCCTCCACTTT.

The rearrangement links TRBV7-3 to TRBJ2-3, with D perhaps TRBD2 (5 bases). V was cut by 1 base and J by 2 bases, with 10 bases left in between. From germline, CDR1 is SGHTA and CDR2 FQGTGA. The CDR3 runs to 15 residues. This CDR3 reads CASSLIGLHTDTQYF. CDR3 nucleotide sequence: TGTGCCAGCAGCTTAATTGGACTCCACACAGATACGCAGTATTTT.

This chain connects TRBV7-3 to TRBJ1-4; 7 bases align to TRBD1. The CDR3 is 13 amino acids. The ends lost 4 bases at V and 8 bases at J; junction bases unmatched: 4. The germline V gene has CDR1 SGHTA and CDR2 FQGTGA. CDR3 sequence reads: CASSYLRGEKLFF. The CDR3 bases are TGTGCCAGCAGCTACCTCAGGGGGGAAAAACTGTTTTTT.

The chain links TRBV25-1 to TRBJ1-2; D possibly corresponds to TRBD1 (6 bases). The V gene lost 5 bases and the J gene lost 8 bases, with 15 bases spanning the gap. This CDR3 is 13 amino acids long. Germline CDR1 is MGHDK and CDR2 is SYGVNS. In nucleotides, the CDR3 is TGTGCCAGCAGTAAAACAGGGAAGAGCGGCTACACCTTC. It translates to CASSKTGKSGYTF.

DNA for the CDR3: TGTGCCAGCAGCTCGCGATTACTACAGGAGCGCTCTGGAAACACCATATATTTT. Amino acids: CASSSRLLQERSGNTIYF. This chain joins TRBV5-5 and TRBJ1-3; D might be TRBD1 (5 bases). The CDR3 runs to 18 residues. Germline V CDR1 and CDR2: SGHKS, YYEKEE (reference sequence). Trimming shortened V by 3 bases and J by 0 bases, and 19 bases separated the two germline ends.

The rearrangement joins TRBV7-8 to TRBJ1-1; D remains unclear. The CDR3 has 12 amino acids. Trimming shortened V by 1 base and J by 10 bases, and 10 bases separated the two germline ends. The germline V gene encodes CDR1 SGHVS and CDR2 FQNEAQ. As DNA, the CDR3 is TGTGCCAGCAGCTTAGAAACAGATGGAGCTTTCTTT. The encoded protein is CASSLETDGAFF.